Presented here are 5 T cell receptor beta chains from one specimen sequenced in a study of blood T cells in healthy people across ages. Primed by a sample-barcoded 5' primer and a J-beta primer mix, a second PCR proceeded for about 7 to 11 cycles. TCRdb called the 5' RACE reads again in MiXCR, with one record for every CDR3 protein. Among approximately 780,000 distinct CDR3 sequences listed, around a quarter were seen once. These data also formed part of another study, on T cells of mothers and their children.

The specimen was blood. These receptors originate from a boy aged 5-17 years in good health.

The chain carries TRBV5-1 and TRBJ1-1; D remains ambiguous. The CDR3 has 14 amino acids. Germline V gene lookup returns CDR1 SGHRS and CDR2 YFSETQ. V was shortened by 0 bases and J by 1 base, with 7 bases between the two germline ends. The CDR3 coding sequence is TGCGCCAGCAGCTTGGTAGGAAAGAACACTGAAGCTTTCTTT. Its protein product is CASSLVGKNTEAFF.

The chain carries TRBV28 and TRBJ1-1, with TRBD1 as a possible D gene (6 bases). CDR1 MDHEN and CDR2 SYDVKM come from the germline V gene. Trimming left V 3 bases short and J 3 bases short, with 14 bases between. The CDR3 sequence is 15 residues long. The CDR3 DNA reads as TGTGCCAGCAGTTTCGCCGACAGGACCTACACTGAAGCTTTCTTT. Translation: CASSFADRTYTEAFF. The full variable domain, its missing parts supplied by reference TRBV28 and TRBJ1-1, is DVKVTQSSRYLVKRTGEKVFLECVQDMDHENMFWYRQDPGLGLRLIYFSYDVKMKEKGDIPEGYSVSREKKERFSLILESASTNQTSMYLCASSFADRTYTEAFFGQGTRLTVV.

In this sample, this clonotype turned up a few times. The J gene is TRBJ2-4, the V gene TRBV14; TRBD2 is a possible D gene (6 bases). The germline CDR1 and CDR2 sequences are SGHDN and FVKESK. This CDR3 has 18 amino acids. V gave up 4 bases and J gave up 0 bases, with 19 bases separating them. The CDR3 nucleotides are TGTGCCAGCAGCCCCCTAGCGCAAACTCCCCTAGCCAAAAACATTCAGTACTTC. The encoded protein is CASSPLAQTPLAKNIQYF.

This clonotype was seen a few times. This chain links TRBV21-1 with TRBJ2-5. TRBV21-1 counts as a pseudogene. CDR3 size: 9 residues. CDR3 region: CASRETQYF. CDR3 nucleotide sequence: TGTGCCAGCAGAGAGACCCAGTACTTC.

This clonotype showed up just a few times. Because the CDR3 is missing its conserved closing phenylalanine or tryptophan, this is likely a read error. V usage is TRBV3-1 and J usage is TRBJ2-4; D not certain. Germline CDR1 LGHDT, CDR2 YNNKEL (reference sequence). V was clipped by 1 base and J by 2 bases, with 12 bases between them. The CDR3 length is 16 residues. In nucleotides, the CDR3 is TGTGCCAGCAGCCAAGGGCCAGCCATGACCAAAAACATTCAGTACCTC. Protein sequence: CASSQGPAMTKNIQYL.